The 32 T cell receptor beta chains below all came from one sample that was sequenced in a study of long-term antiretroviral therapy in people with HIV. This was the immunoSEQ v3.0 assay at survey level. The assay was immunoSEQ multiplex PCR, and TCRdb's table has in-frame clones only and misses some. The repertoire consists of some 25,000 clones, with 70% to 90% occurring once and the leading ten covering approximately 8.3%. The sequencing here drew on unsorted PBMCs, taken 3 years after starting antiretroviral therapy. The receptors were sampled from a man aged 40-49 years with HIV.

The V call is TRBV29-1, the J call TRBJ2-5; D perhaps matches TRBD2 (6 bases). Germline CDR1 is SQVTM and CDR2 is ANQGSEA. V lost 2 bases, J lost 2 bases, and 6 bases lay in between. The CDR3 totals 12 residues. The CDR3 nucleotides are TGCAGCGTTGAACGGGGGCAAGAGACCCAGTACTTC. This translates into CSVERGQETQYF.

The rearrangement links TRBV27 to TRBJ1-2, with D possibly matching TRBD1 (5 bases). CDR3 size: 15 residues. Trimming removed 1 base at V and 4 bases at J, with 13 bases between. The V gene's germline CDR1 is MNHEY and CDR2 SMNVEV (reference sequence). CDR3: CASSLLGEGSYGYTF. CDR3 coding DNA: TGTGCCAGCAGTTTATTAGGGGAGGGATCCTATGGCTACACCTTC.

This chain connects TRBV25-1 to TRBJ1-4, with D possibly TRBD1 on 6 matching bases. Trimming took 4 bases from V and 1 from J, leaving 10 bases between them. CDR1 and CDR2 from the germline V gene are MGHDK and SYGVNS. There are 15 residues in the CDR3. The CDR3 reads CASSATGRTNEKLFF. The CDR3 nucleotides are TGTGCCAGCAGTGCTACAGGGCGAACTAATGAAAAACTGTTTTTT.

This chain connects TRBV10-1 to TRBJ2-1; 9 bases align to TRBD2. J was trimmed by 4 bases and V by 6 bases; bases with no gene match: 13. The CDR3 is made up of 17 amino acids. CDR1 and CDR2 from the germline V gene are WNHNN and SYGVQD (reference sequence). The CDR3 here is CASREEFLAGRYNEQFF. The CDR3 DNA is TGCGCCAGCAGAGAGGAATTTCTAGCGGGGAGATACAATGAGCAGTTCTTC.

This chain links TRBV19 with TRBJ2-7; D is unclear. V was shortened by 2 bases and J by 3 bases, with 11 bases between the two germline ends. The CDR3 runs 14 residues. Germline lookup yields CDR1 LNHDA and CDR2 SQIVND (reference sequence). This CDR3 reads CASSITERGYEQYF. The CDR3 DNA sequence: TGTGCCAGTAGTATAACTGAAAGAGGCTACGAGCAGTACTTC.

The chain combines TRBV5-6 with TRBJ1-2, with D hard to call. This CDR3 spans 13 amino acids. CDR1 is SGHDT, CDR2 YYEEEE, per germline. V lost 0 bases and J lost 2, with 5 bases in between. The CDR3 sequence: CASSLDRNYGYTF. The CDR3 region has the DNA TGTGCCAGCAGCTTGGACAGAAACTATGGCTACACCTTC.

This clone appeared a few times. The chain has TRBV7-2 and TRBJ2-2; D is possibly TRBD2 (6 bases). The ends were cut back, 7 bases at V and 4 bases at J, with 16 bases in the middle. Per germline, CDR1 SGHTA and CDR2 FQGNSA. This CDR3 contains 15 residues. The CDR3 bases are TGTGCCAGCAAAGCGGAGGGTATGAGCACCGGGGAGCTGTTTTTT. Translation: CASKAEGMSTGELFF.

The chain joins TRBV29-1 to TRBJ2-7; D call uncertain. The CDR3 loop spans 12 amino acids. Germline values: CDR1 SQVTM, CDR2 ANQGSEA. With 6 bases removed from V and 0 bases from J, the gap between germline ends came to 9 bases. The CDR3 protein is CSVTSSSYEQYF. In DNA form, the CDR3 reads TGCAGCGTGACCTCGAGCTCCTACGAGCAGTACTTC.

The chain is built from TRBV4-1 and TRBJ1-5, with 9 positions matching TRBD1. The trim removed 1 base at V and 2 bases at J, leaving 3 bases unmatched. Looked up from germline, CDR1 is MGHRA and CDR2 is YSYEKL. This CDR3 is 16 amino acids long. The CDR3 protein is CASSQGTGGGNQPQHF. CDR3 DNA: TGCGCCAGCAGCCAAGGAACAGGGGGCGGCAATCAGCCCCAGCATTTT.

The chain uses TRBV19 and TRBJ1-2; a weak D match, TRBD1 (5 bases). Trimming removed 5 bases at V and 0 bases at J, with 10 bases between. Germline CDR1 reads LNHDA; CDR2 reads SQIVND (reference sequence). The CDR3 totals 14 residues. The CDR3 spells CASSFGQPNYGYTF. CDR3 coding DNA: TGTGCCAGTAGTTTCGGACAACCTAACTATGGCTACACCTTC.

The chain joins TRBV7-8 to TRBJ2-1; 11 positions match TRBD2. The length of the CDR3 is 18 residues. Germline V lookup: CDR1 SGHVS, CDR2 FQNEAQ. With V trimmed by 2 bases and J by 5 bases, 11 bases remained unmatched. CDR3 bases: TGTGCCAGCAGCTTAACCCCTTCTAGCGGGAGGCTTAACAATGAGCAGTTCTTC. It is translated as CASSLTPSSGRLNNEQFF.

This rearrangement joins TRBV7-6 to TRBJ2-7; tentative D call: TRBD1 (6 bases). This CDR3 comprises 12 residues. Per the germline V gene, CDR1 is SGHVS and CDR2 is FNYEAQ. V was trimmed by 5 bases and J by 5 bases, leaving 10 bases between them. The chain's CDR3 is CASSAQGHEQYF. The CDR3, as DNA: TGTGCCAGCAGCGCACAGGGCCACGAGCAGTACTTC.

This clone was observed a single time. The CDR3 is CASGLAGITDTQYF. The CDR3 DNA reads as TGTGCCAGCGGACTAGCGGGAATAACAGATACGCAGTATTTT. The rearrangement joins TRBV19 to TRBJ2-3, with 12 positions matching TRBD2. Germline lookup yields CDR1 LNHDA and CDR2 SQIVND (reference sequence). The V gene end was trimmed by 9 bases and the J gene end by 3 bases; junction bases not matched to a gene: 4. The CDR3 contains 14 residues.

V and J are TRBV2 and TRBJ1-4; 7 bases fit TRBD1. The V gene's germline CDR1 is SNHLY and CDR2 FYNNEI. J gave up 4 bases and V 6 bases, and 5 bases lay outside the gene matches. The CDR3 consists of 14 residues. In nucleotides, the CDR3 is TGTGCCAGCAGACAGGGACAGATTAATGAAAAACTGTTTTTT. It translates to CASRQGQINEKLFF.

V gene TRBV9 combines with J gene TRBJ1-1; D is uncertain. V was shortened by 0 bases and J by 3 bases, with 12 bases between the two germline ends. The CDR3 sequence is 15 residues long. Germline V CDR1 and CDR2: SGDLS, YYNGEE. The CDR3 is CASSVASRPDTEAFF. CDR3 nucleotide sequence: TGTGCCAGCAGCGTAGCTAGCAGACCGGACACTGAAGCTTTCTTT.

This clone appeared a few times. The rearrangement links TRBV28 to TRBJ2-2; D possibly corresponds to TRBD2 (6 bases). Germline-derived CDR1 and CDR2 are MDHEN and SYDVKM. The length of the CDR3 is 14 residues. V lost 3 bases and J 4 bases, leaving 9 bases between the germline ends. The CDR3 reads CASSLEGTTGELFF. In DNA, the CDR3 is TGTGCCAGCAGTTTGGAGGGTACCACCGGGGAGCTGTTTTTT.

V usage is TRBV27 and J usage is TRBJ1-1, with TRBD1 matching over 7 bases. The germline CDR1 and CDR2 sequences are MNHEY and SMNVEV (reference sequence). This CDR3 comprises 15 residues. V trimming: 6 bases; J trimming: 1 base; junction bases outside the gene matches: 8. The CDR3 loop is CASRILGGGNTEAFF. CDR3 DNA sequence: TGTGCCAGCAGAATCCTAGGGGGCGGGAACACTGAAGCTTTCTTT.

There are a few counts of this clone. The rearrangement joins TRBV7-9 to TRBJ2-7; tentative D call: TRBD2 (6 bases). V lost 0 bases and J lost 6, with 15 bases in between. The CDR3 has 15 residues. Per germline, CDR1 SEHNR and CDR2 FQNEAQ (reference sequence). The DNA for the CDR3 is TGTGCCAGCAGCTTAGCCGCGGGAAGGTTCGCCGAGCAGTACTTC. Encoded protein: CASSLAAGRFAEQYF.

The chain carries TRBV19 and TRBJ2-1; no clear D gene. V lost 0 bases, J lost 6 bases, and 6 bases lay in between. The CDR3 runs 13 residues. Germline CDR1 reads LNHDA; CDR2 reads SQIVND (reference sequence). This chain's CDR3 is CASSIDLGNEQFF. CDR3 sequence (DNA): TGTGCCAGTAGTATAGATCTGGGCAATGAGCAGTTCTTC.

The chain joins TRBV27 to TRBJ1-1; weak D call: TRBD1 (5 bases). CDR3 size: 16 residues. Trimming removed 3 bases from V and 5 bases from J, with 19 bases in between. The germline CDR1 and CDR2 sequences are MNHEY and SMNVEV (reference sequence). The CDR3 region is CASSFTYGGEGTEAFF. The CDR3 nucleotides are TGTGCCAGCAGTTTTACTTATGGGGGTGAGGGGACTGAAGCTTTCTTT.

The chain is built from TRBV27 and TRBJ2-2, with D tentatively TRBD1 or TRBD2 (5 bases each). This CDR3 has 16 residues. V lost 7 bases, J lost 7 bases, and 22 bases lay in between. Looked up from germline, CDR1 is MNHEY and CDR2 is SMNVEV (reference sequence). CDR3 protein: CASMGFGATRGGELFF. CDR3 DNA sequence: TGTGCCAGCATGGGGTTCGGGGCCACCAGAGGCGGGGAGCTGTTTTTT.

The chain recombines TRBV2 with TRBJ1-2; no clear D gene. V shed 4 bases and J shed 6 bases, with 9 bases lying between them. Germline CDR1 is SNHLY and CDR2 is FYNNEI. CDR3 length: 12 amino acids. CDR3 amino acids: CASSGSRDGYTF. In DNA, the CDR3 is TGTGCCAGCAGTGGCTCGAGGGATGGCTACACCTTC.

The rearrangement joins TRBV6-5 to TRBJ1-1; D unresolved. The V end lost 2 bases, the J end lost 0 bases, and 13 bases lay between the germline ends. Per germline, CDR1 MNHEY and CDR2 SVGAGI. The CDR3 loop spans 16 amino acids. The chain's CDR3 is CASSYKVGLLNTEAFF. The CDR3 DNA is TGTGCCAGCAGTTACAAGGTCGGGTTATTGAACACTGAAGCTTTCTTT.

V usage is TRBV7-2 and J usage is TRBJ2-2, with 10 bases lining up with TRBD2. The CDR3 runs to 16 residues. Trimming cost V 10 bases and J 4 bases; bases outside gene matches: 12. Germline-derived CDR1 and CDR2 are SGHTA and FQGNSA. The CDR3 DNA follows: TGTGCCAAAGCGTGGGCTAGCGGGAGTCCCACCGGGGAGCTGTTTTTT. Its protein is CAKAWASGSPTGELFF.

The chain recombines TRBV4-3 with TRBJ2-1, with a possible D match to TRBD1 (6 bases). CDR3 length equals 16 residues. The germline V and J ends were trimmed by 0 bases and 9 bases, with 18 bases remaining between them. Per the germline V gene, CDR1 is LGHNA and CDR2 is YSLEER. The CDR3 spells CASSQDSGQGTGEQFF. Written as DNA, the CDR3 is TGCGCCAGCAGCCAAGATTCGGGACAAGGCACCGGTGAGCAGTTCTTC.

This clone was picked up a small number of times. This chain links TRBV4-3 with TRBJ1-3; maybe TRBD1 (5 bases). The CDR3 has 17 amino acids. V lost 1 base to trimming and J lost 0 bases, with 13 bases between them. Germline-derived CDR1 and CDR2 are LGHNA and YSLEER. The DNA of the CDR3 is TGCGCCAGCAGCCAAGCCCTCGACAGAGCCTCTGGAAACACCATATATTTT. The encoded protein is CASSQALDRASGNTIYF.

This clone showed up just a few times. Because the CDR3's place on the DNA is in doubt, the DNA is left out and the CDR3 is given as listed by TCRdb. J is TRBJ2-7 and V is TRBV6-5; TRBD1 was called by the table and not checked on the DNA. The CDR3 extends over 14 residues, inclusive of both ends. The germline gives CDR1 MNHEY, CDR2 SVGAGI. The chain's CDR3 is CASSSSDRAGEQYF.

The chain carries TRBV6-5 and TRBJ2-5, with D uncertain. CDR3 size: 14 residues. The V and J ends lost 1 base and 3 bases respectively, with 9 bases between them. Germline V gives CDR1 MNHEY, CDR2 SVGAGI. CDR3 DNA: TGTGCCAGCAGTTACTTCGATGAGAAAGAGACCCAGTACTTC. Its translation: CASSYFDEKETQYF.

This rearrangement joins TRBV18 to TRBJ2-7; 7 bases line up with TRBD1. CDR1 and CDR2 from the germline V gene are KGHSH and LQKENI. J gave up 1 base and V 3 bases, and 3 bases lay outside the gene matches. The CDR3 runs to 14 residues. The CDR3 DNA is TGTGCCAGCTCACCCACAGGGGCATCCTACGAGCAGTACTTC. This sequence encodes CASSPTGASYEQYF.

V and J are TRBV7-9 and TRBJ1-4; D is unclear. V lost 3 bases to trimming and J lost 4 bases, with 6 bases between them. Germline CDR1 reads SEHNR; CDR2 reads FQNEAQ (reference sequence). There are 13 residues in the CDR3. CDR3 sequence (DNA): TGTGCCAGCAGCTTCGACGGTAATGAAAAACTGTTTTTT. This codes for CASSFDGNEKLFF. Full variable domain (rest looked up from reference TRBV7-9 and TRBJ1-4): DTGVSQNPRHKITKRGQNVTFRCDPISEHNRLYWYRQTLGQGPEFLTYFQNEAQLEKSRLLSDRFSAERPKGSFSTLEIQRTEQGDSAMYLCASSFDGNEKLFFGSGTQLSVL.

The chain combines TRBV4-1 with TRBJ2-3; D is uncertain. Germline CDR1 MGHRA, CDR2 YSYEKL. This CDR3 comprises 15 residues. Trimming removed 0 bases from V and 1 base from J, with 8 bases in between. The CDR3: CASSQDNSGTDTQYF. The CDR3, as DNA: TGCGCCAGCAGCCAAGATAACAGCGGCACAGATACGCAGTATTTT.

The rearrangement joins TRBV10-1 to TRBJ2-7; TRBD1 might be the D (5 bases). Trimming took 6 bases from V and 5 from J, leaving 14 bases between them. The CDR3 sequence is 13 residues long. Germline assignment: CDR1 WNHNN and CDR2 SYGVQD (reference sequence). The CDR3 coding sequence is TGCGCCAGCAGCCAGAAACAAGGGGACGAGCAGTACTTC. Translated: CASSQKQGDEQYF.